This T cell receptor (beta chain) emerged from a study of siplizumab effects on memory and regulatory T cells. There are 16 residues in the CDR3. The germline V gene has CDR1 SGHVS and CDR2 FNYEAQ. The J segment lost 3 bases and the V segment lost 3 bases, leaving 8 bases of the junction unmatched. TCRdb keeps only in-frame clones here, not all; method: immunoSEQ multiplex PCR. The sample includes about 50,000 clones, roughly 84% of them seen just once. The receptor comes from a human donor in good health. Sequenced sample: naive CD8+ T cells sorted from blood. The chain links TRBV7-6 to TRBJ2-3; 8 bases line up with TRBD1. The CDR3 reads CASSFLLTGETDTQYF. CDR3 DNA sequence: TGTGCCAGCAGCTTTCTTTTGACAGGGGAAACAGATACGCAGTATTTT.